What follows are 15 T cell receptor beta chains derived from one specimen sequenced in a study of shared clonotypes between healthy human individuals. Clones were sequenced by immunoSEQ multiplex PCR, and TCRdb holds only the in-frame ones, with some missing. The sample has some 1 million clones, around 74% seen once. The sample was memory CD4+ T cells sorted from blood. Stated subset: CD45RA-negative fraction. The origin of the receptors is a man in his late teens or twenties in good health.

The chain links TRBV10-2 to TRBJ1-5; TRBD1 agrees at 9 bases. This CDR3 is built from 13 residues. Unmatched junction bases numbered 8, after V lost 6 bases and J lost 11 bases. Germline-derived CDR1 and CDR2 are WSHSY and SAAADI. For the CDR3, the DNA is TGCGCCAGCAGCCCAATCGGACAGGGGACCCAGCATTTT. Protein sequence: CASSPIGQGTQHF.

V and J are TRBV11-2 and TRBJ2-7; the D gene is possibly TRBD1 (5 bases). This CDR3 is 15 amino acids long. The germline V gene encodes CDR1 SGHAT and CDR2 FQNNGV. V lost 0 bases, J lost 3 bases, and 12 bases lay in between. The CDR3 loop reads CASSLDVVRDYEQYF. As DNA, the CDR3 is TGTGCCAGCAGCTTAGACGTTGTCAGGGACTACGAGCAGTACTTC.

This clone was seen just once. The V gene is TRBV7-2, the J gene TRBJ2-7; D ambiguous. Germline lookup yields CDR1 SGHTA and CDR2 FQGNSA. V was trimmed by 1 base and J by 3 bases, leaving 10 bases between them. The CDR3 has 14 amino acids. CDR3: CASSLGIVFYEQYF. The CDR3 DNA sequence: TGTGCCAGCAGCTTAGGTATCGTATTCTACGAGCAGTACTTC.

This clone has ten or more counts. V and J are TRBV5-1 and TRBJ2-1; D could derive from TRBD1 or TRBD2 (5 bases each). Germline V gene sequence: CDR1 SGHRS, CDR2 YFSETQ. This CDR3 contains 15 residues. V was clipped by 6 bases and J by 7 bases, with 20 bases between them. CDR3 sequence (DNA): TGCGCCAGCAAGTCCGGGGACGAACTAAGGAATGAGCAGTTCTTC. This sequence encodes CASKSGDELRNEQFF.

J is TRBJ2-1 and V is TRBV7-8, with D possibly TRBD1 on 5 matching bases. This CDR3 is built from 14 residues. Trimming removed 1 base from V and 3 bases from J, with 7 bases in between. The germline gives CDR1 SGHVS, CDR2 FQNEAQ. DNA for the CDR3: TGTGCCAGCAGCTTAGGACAGAGCTACAATGAGCAGTTCTTC. Its translation: CASSLGQSYNEQFF.

The chain joins TRBV29-1 to TRBJ1-2; 9 bases are a match to TRBD1. The CDR3 runs to 17 residues. Trimming cost V 5 bases and J 8 bases; bases outside gene matches: 21. Looked up from germline, CDR1 is SQVTM and CDR2 is ANQGSEA. The DNA of the CDR3 is TGCAGCGTTCTCGCGGGGGTCACACAGGGGGCGCGGAGCGGCTACACCTTC. It codes for CSVLAGVTQGARSGYTF.

This clone was seen just once. This chain connects TRBV30 to TRBJ2-5; 11 nucleotides line up with TRBD2. Germline CDR1 reads GTSNPN; CDR2 reads SVGIG (reference sequence). The V and J ends lost 4 bases and 4 bases, in that order; junction bases with no gene match: 11. This CDR3 is built from 16 residues. DNA of the CDR3: TGTGCCTGGACCCGGCAGGGACTAGCGGCGACAGAGACCCAGTACTTC. It specifies CAWTRQGLAATETQYF.

This chain uses TRBV18 with TRBJ2-1; maybe TRBD2 (6 bases). Germline lookup yields CDR1 KGHSH and CDR2 LQKENI. V was clipped by 3 bases and J by 0 bases, with 15 bases between them. The CDR3 has 17 residues. DNA for the CDR3: TGTGCCAGCTCACCGGGGAGCGGGTTAAGCTCCTACAATGAGCAGTTCTTC. Its protein product is CASSPGSGLSSYNEQFF.

The chain employs TRBV2 and TRBJ1-3, with D possibly matching TRBD1 (6 bases). From germline, CDR1 is SNHLY and CDR2 FYNNEI. CDR3 length: 12 amino acids. V lost 7 bases and J 8 bases, leaving 12 bases between the germline ends. Here the CDR3 DNA reads TGTGCCAGCACCCTAAACAGGGACACCATATATTTT. Its protein product is CASTLNRDTIYF.

The chain combines TRBV2 with TRBJ2-5; unclear D gene. With 7 bases removed from V and 1 base from J, the gap between germline ends came to 7 bases. This CDR3 has 12 amino acids. CDR1 SNHLY and CDR2 FYNNEI come from the germline V gene. CDR3 DNA: TGTGCCAGCACCAGGACCCAAGAGACCCAGTACTTC. It specifies CASTRTQETQYF.

J is TRBJ2-1 and V is TRBV4-3; D ambiguous. Trimming shortened V by 1 base and J by 9 bases, and 10 bases separated the two germline ends. Per germline, CDR1 LGHNA and CDR2 YSLEER. This CDR3 is 13 amino acids long. The CDR3 DNA sequence: TGCGCCAGCAGCCAAGTAGGGAAGGGTGAGCAGTTCTTC. It translates to CASSQVGKGEQFF.

The rearrangement joins TRBV11-2 to TRBJ1-5; 7 bases line up with TRBD1. Germline CDR1 SGHAT, CDR2 FQNNGV. The CDR3 is 15 amino acids. J lost 7 bases, V lost 1 base, and 7 bases had no gene match. The CDR3 is CASSLVTGMQQPQHF. Here the CDR3 DNA reads TGTGCCAGCAGCTTAGTGACAGGGATGCAACAGCCCCAGCATTTT.

The gene calls are TRBV29-1 and TRBJ2-5, with D perhaps TRBD1 (6 bases). The DNA end lines up better with TRBJ2-7; the J call may be wrong. CDR1 is SQVTM, CDR2 ANQGSEA, per germline. There are 13 residues in the CDR3. Written as DNA, the CDR3 is TGCAGCGTGGGGGCCTCTTTCTGGGCCGAGCAGTACTTC. Protein product: CSVGASFWAEQYF.

The V and J genes are TRBV5-5 and TRBJ2-5; D unclear. V was shortened by 3 bases and J by 4 bases, with 13 bases between the two germline ends. Germline CDR1 SGHKS, CDR2 YYEKEE (reference sequence). The CDR3 consists of 14 residues. CDR3 nucleotide sequence: TGTGCCAGCAGCTCAGGCTCCTCCTTAGAGACCCAGTACTTC. Amino acids: CASSSGSSLETQYF.

This clone was picked up a small number of times. The J gene is TRBJ2-5, the V gene TRBV10-3; 8 bases align to TRBD2. Germline lookup yields CDR1 ENHRY and CDR2 SYGVKD. V shed 0 bases, J shed 4 bases, and the junction held 10 bases outside the gene matches. This CDR3 is 17 amino acids long. The CDR3: CAISESQRGTQVETQYF. The DNA for the CDR3 is TGTGCCATCAGTGAGTCCCAGCGGGGGACACAGGTAGAGACCCAGTACTTC.